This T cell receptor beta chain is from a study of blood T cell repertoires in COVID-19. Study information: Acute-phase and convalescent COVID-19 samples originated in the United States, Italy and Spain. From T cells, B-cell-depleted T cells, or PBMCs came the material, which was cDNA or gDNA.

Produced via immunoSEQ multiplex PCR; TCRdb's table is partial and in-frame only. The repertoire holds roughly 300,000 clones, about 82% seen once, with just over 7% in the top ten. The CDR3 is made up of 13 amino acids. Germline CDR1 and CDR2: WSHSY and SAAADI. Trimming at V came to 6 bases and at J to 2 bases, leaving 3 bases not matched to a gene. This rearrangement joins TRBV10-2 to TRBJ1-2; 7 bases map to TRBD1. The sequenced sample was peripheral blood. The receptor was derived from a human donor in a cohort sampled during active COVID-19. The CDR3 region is CASRPTGNYGYTF. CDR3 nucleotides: TGCGCCAGCAGACCGACAGGGAACTATGGCTACACCTTC.